This T cell receptor (beta chain) was recorded in a study of breast tumors, draining lymph nodes, adjacent tissues. Findings and limits, study-wide: Tumor and nontumor repertoires were significantly more similar in luminal-like than in basal-like breast cancer. Tumor repertoires ranked between lymph nodes and nontumor tissue in diversity, with V and J gene preferences. Findings are consistent with lymph node origin and intratumoral expansion of most tumor T cells.

This clonotype was detected a few times. No antigen is known for it. Breast cancer patients provided tissue from their axillary draining lymph nodes. Per germline, CDR1 MNHEY and CDR2 SVGEGT. The germline V and J ends were trimmed by 2 bases and 3 bases, with 11 bases remaining between them. The CDR3 is 14 residues long. TCRdb re-derived calls from the multiplex PCR reads in MiXCR, one entry per CDR3 protein. In the table there are around 170,000 distinct CDR3 sequences, around a third of which are singletons. This receptor was identified in a female donor with breast cancer. Some clones in this sample may be carry-over from other donors' samples. This chain links TRBV6-2 or TRBV6-3 with TRBJ2-7; tentatively, D is TRBD1 (6 bases). Sequencing was performed on axillary lymph node tissue. Written as DNA, the CDR3 is TGTGCCAGCAGTTACAGGCAGGGGCTCTACGAGCAGTACTTC. As protein: CASSYRQGLYEQYF.